The clone carrying this T cell receptor beta chain came up many times. The antigen is undetermined. This specimen comes from a study of response to subunit inactivated influenza vaccine. General observations from the study: Researchers suggested that each seasonal influenza vaccination recruits few new T cells.

TCRdb ran MiXCR on the RT-PCR reads and lists one entry per CDR3 protein. Of 700,000 to 800,000 distinct CDR3 sequences in the sample, roughly 20% were seen once. The CDR3 has 14 amino acids. The germline V gene has CDR1 DFQATT and CDR2 SNEGSKA (reference sequence). V was shortened by 5 bases and J by 5 bases, with 15 bases between the two germline ends. The chain couples TRBV20-1 to TRBJ2-2; tentatively, D is TRBD1 or TRBD2 (5 bases each). This receptor was identified in a man aged 50 or older who received an inactivated influenza vaccine. The specimen comprised PBMCs from blood, sampled more than 4 days after vaccination. CDR3 nucleotide sequence: TGCAGTGCTTCCCCGGGACGGCAGACCGGGGAGCTGTTTTTT. It is translated as CSASPGRQTGELFF.